This TCR beta chain was recovered during a study of blood T cell repertoires in COVID-19. The overall study: Collection of acute and convalescent COVID-19 samples took place in the United States, Italy and Spain. PBMCs, B-cell-depleted T cells, or T cells provided the cDNA or gDNA that made up the material.

Germline lookup yields CDR1 PRHDT and CDR2 FYEKMQ (reference sequence). V lost 2 bases and J lost 10, with 15 bases in between. CDR3 length equals 15 residues. One Seattle source followed patients from active infection through their disease course. Authors' data handling: Quantification of nucleated cells was approximated via reference gene primer amplification. Data came from immunoSEQ multiplex PCR; TCRdb stores just in-frame clones and leaves some out. The V and J calls and the clone size are those of that table, but D and trimming were determined from the DNA. The sample carries 150,000 or so clones, over 80% recorded once.

The material sequenced was peripheral blood. This TCR was sampled from a man aged 25-40 years with COVID-19, enrolled during active disease. V and J are TRBV13 and TRBJ1-6; perhaps TRBD1 as D (5 bases). CDR3 loop: CASSLRPGVGSPLHF. In DNA, the CDR3 is TGTGCCAGCAGCTTACGTCCGGGGGTTGGATCACCCCTCCACTTT.